These 14 T cell receptor beta chains came from one sample sequenced in a study of OX40 agonist ivuxolimab in advanced cancers. Sequenced by immunoSEQ multiplex PCR; TCRdb stores in-frame clones only, minus some. Of fewer than 85,000 clones listed, 90% are singletons. This sample comprised CD4+ or CD8+ T cells sorted from blood, obtained in a trial of the OX40 agonist ivuxolimab. The source is an adult with an advanced solid tumor such as melanoma, head and neck, liver or kidney cancer.

The count of this clone is one. This chain uses TRBV29-1 with TRBJ2-7; either TRBD1 or TRBD2 may fit D (6 bases each). The CDR3 loop spans 15 amino acids. CDR1 SQVTM and CDR2 ANQGSEA come from the germline V gene. Trimming pared 4 bases from V and 3 bases from J, leaving 19 bases between. CDR3 in amino acids: CSVGLTGAGYYEQYF. The CDR3 coding sequence is TGCAGCGTTGGGCTTACGGGGGCTGGTTACTACGAGCAGTACTTC.

The chain has TRBV7-3 and TRBJ2-3; tentative D call: TRBD2 (6 bases). Per germline, CDR1 SGHTA and CDR2 FQGTGA. The CDR3 has 13 residues. Trimming removed 0 bases from V and 6 bases from J, with 7 bases in between. The CDR3 DNA sequence: TGTGCCAGCAGCTTAACCGGGGGTGATACGCAGTATTTT. As protein: CASSLTGGDTQYF.

V and J are TRBV5-5 and TRBJ2-7, with 11 nucleotides matching TRBD2. In germline, CDR1 is SGHKS, CDR2 YYEKEE (reference sequence). Trimming at V came to 4 bases and at J to 5 bases, leaving 11 bases not matched to a gene. CDR3 length equals 16 residues. The CDR3 DNA follows: TGTGCCAGCAGCAAGATACTAGCGGGAGAGAGCGACGAGCAGTACTTC. Amino acids: CASSKILAGESDEQYF.

The V and J genes are TRBV9 and TRBJ2-1, with a weak D call TRBD1 (5 bases). This CDR3 has 14 amino acids. V lost 4 bases, J lost 2 bases, and 10 bases lay in between. Germline V gene sequence: CDR1 SGDLS, CDR2 YYNGEE. Here the CDR3 reads CASSPQDTYNEQFF. As DNA, the CDR3 is TGTGCCAGCAGCCCCCAGGACACCTACAATGAGCAGTTCTTC.

Note on this clone: The same CDR3 is also encoded by other DNA sequences in this sample. The V gene is TRBV28, the J gene TRBJ1-3; 7 nucleotides align to TRBD1. CDR1 is MDHEN and CDR2 is SYDVKM in the germline V gene. This CDR3 region has 14 residues. V dropped 3 bases and J dropped 2; count of bases not matched to a gene: 1. CDR3 sequence (DNA): TGTGCCAGCAGTTTGCAGGGGGCTGGAAACACCATATATTTT. Translated, it gives CASSLQGAGNTIYF.

This clone was detected only a few times. The V gene is TRBV27, the J gene TRBJ2-7, with D maybe TRBD2 (6 bases). This CDR3 is 13 amino acids long. Germline V CDR1 and CDR2: MNHEY, SMNVEV (reference sequence). Trimming left V 5 bases short and J 0 bases short, with 8 bases between. The CDR3 DNA sequence: TGTGCCAGCAGTCCCGGGGGCTCCTACGAGCAGTACTTC. Encoded protein: CASSPGGSYEQYF.

The rearrangement uses TRBV28 and TRBJ1-2; maybe TRBD1 (5 bases). Per germline, CDR1 MDHEN and CDR2 SYDVKM. Trimming took off 8 bases at V and 0 bases at J, with 28 bases between the two ends. The CDR3 length is 19 residues. CDR3 region: CASQTPGWGNQLPNYGYTF. The CDR3 bases are TGTGCCAGCCAAACCCCAGGGTGGGGCAACCAACTCCCTAACTATGGCTACACCTTC.

This chain links TRBV15 with TRBJ2-1, with 9 bases that match TRBD1. The CDR3 is 15 amino acids. Germline trimming cut 3 bases from V and 8 bases from J; bases unmatched to any gene: 8. Germline CDR1 and CDR2: LNHNV and YYDKDF (reference sequence). The CDR3 bases are TGTGCCACCAGCAGGGAGGACAGGGGAGAGGATGAGCAGTTCTTC. It yields the protein CATSREDRGEDEQFF.

The rearrangement joins TRBV28 to TRBJ1-5, with D unclear. V was trimmed by 4 bases and J by 7 bases, leaving 5 bases between them. CDR1 is MDHEN, CDR2 SYDVKM, per germline. This CDR3 has 11 amino acids. This CDR3 is CASSWRQPQHF. CDR3 DNA sequence: TGTGCCAGCAGTTGGAGGCAGCCCCAGCATTTT.

The CDR3 region is CASSYPSGREETQYF. In nucleotides, the CDR3 is TGTGCCAGCAGTTATCCTAGCGGGAGGGAAGAGACCCAGTACTTC. The chain recombines TRBV6-6 with TRBJ2-5, with TRBD2 matching over 12 bases. The germline V gene has CDR1 MNHNY and CDR2 SVGAGI (reference sequence). V was pared by 3 bases and J by 3 bases, with 2 bases of the junction left unmatched. The CDR3 contains 15 residues.

This sequence joins TRBV7-9 and TRBJ2-3; weak D call: TRBD2 (5 bases). The ends were cut back, 3 bases at V and 1 base at J, with 5 bases in the middle. Germline lookup yields CDR1 SEHNR and CDR2 FQNEAQ (reference sequence). There are 13 residues in the CDR3. CDR3 nucleotides: TGTGCCAGCAGCTTCGGGGGCACAGATACGCAGTATTTT. It codes for CASSFGGTDTQYF.

The rearrangement uses TRBV11-3 and TRBJ2-3; possibly TRBD2 for D (5 bases). The germline CDR1 and CDR2 sequences are SGHNT and YENEEA. The CDR3 has 15 residues. Trimming shortened V by 1 base and J by 2 bases, and 10 bases separated the two germline ends. In DNA form, the CDR3 reads TGTGCCAGCAGCTTAGTGGGAGCGGTCACAGATACGCAGTATTTT. This gives the protein CASSLVGAVTDTQYF.

The chain links TRBV18 to TRBJ2-7; D ambiguous. Germline CDR1 reads KGHSH; CDR2 reads LQKENI. Trimming removed 3 bases from V and 2 bases from J, with 5 bases in between. CDR3 length equals 12 residues. The CDR3 region has the DNA TGTGCCAGCTCACCCGGAACCTACGAGCAGTACTTC. It translates to CASSPGTYEQYF.

In the case of this clone: Other DNA sequences in the sample encode the same CDR3. J is TRBJ1-5 and V is TRBV27; D is possibly TRBD1 (5 bases). Trimming took off 3 bases at V and 2 bases at J, with 8 bases between the two ends. CDR3 length: 14 amino acids. Looked up from germline, CDR1 is MNHEY and CDR2 is SMNVEV (reference sequence). The CDR3 sequence is CASSFRGGNQPQHF. The CDR3 bases are TGTGCCAGCAGTTTTAGAGGGGGCAATCAGCCCCAGCATTTT.